One T cell receptor (beta chain) is described in this entry. After removal of 6 bases from V and 4 bases from J, the junction contained 10 bases not matched to a gene. Germline loops: CDR1 SGHRS, CDR2 YFSETQ. CDR3 size: 15 residues. This sample is drawn from a study of blood T cell repertoires in COVID-19. Study-wide background: The study drew acute and convalescent COVID-19 samples from the United States, Italy and Spain.

Some clones are missing from TCRdb's copy, which holds only in-frame ones; the method was immunoSEQ multiplex PCR. The table lists about 360,000 clones, approximately 77% of them singletons. V and J are TRBV5-1 and TRBJ2-3; 8 bases fit TRBD2. The sample comprised peripheral blood. The TCR comes from a human donor with acute or convalescent COVID-19. The donor label of this sample is uncertain. CDR3 nucleotides: TGCGCCAGCACCCCCCTAGCGGGTGGCTCAGATACGCAGTATTTT. Translated, it gives CASTPLAGGSDTQYF.